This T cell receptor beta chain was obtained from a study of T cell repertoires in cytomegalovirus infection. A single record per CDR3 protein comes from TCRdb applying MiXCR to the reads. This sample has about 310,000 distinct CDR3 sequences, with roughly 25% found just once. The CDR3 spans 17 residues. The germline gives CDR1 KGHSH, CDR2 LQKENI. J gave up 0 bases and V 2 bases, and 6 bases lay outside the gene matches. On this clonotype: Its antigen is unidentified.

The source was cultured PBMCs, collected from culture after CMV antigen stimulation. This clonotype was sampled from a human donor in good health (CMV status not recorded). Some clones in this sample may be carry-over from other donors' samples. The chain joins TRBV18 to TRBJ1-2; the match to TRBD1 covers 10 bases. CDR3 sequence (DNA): TGTGCCAGCTCACCAAGGGACAGGGGTAACACTAACTATGGCTACACCTTC. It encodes CASSPRDRGNTNYGYTF.